One sample yielded the 11 T cell receptor beta chains listed below, sequenced in a study of T cell responses to AZD1222 COVID-19 vaccine. Only in-frame clones appear in the TCRdb table, and some are missing; sequencing was by immunoSEQ multiplex PCR. The sample lists more than 150,000 clones; about 87% were seen once. The specimen was peripheral blood, collected on day 0 of AZD1222 vaccination. All receptors derive from an adult in good health.

The chain recombines TRBV9 with TRBJ2-2; D ambiguous. Trimming cost V 4 bases and J 3 bases, with 16 bases left between them. CDR3 length: 16 residues. Per the germline V gene, CDR1 is SGDLS and CDR2 is YYNGEE. The CDR3: CASSSPSGADTGELFF. The CDR3, as DNA: TGTGCCAGCAGCTCCCCTTCTGGCGCAGACACCGGGGAGCTGTTTTTT.

The chain has TRBV7-2 and TRBJ1-2; D is possibly TRBD1 (6 bases). V lost 1 base and J lost 8, with 11 bases in between. This CDR3 has 13 residues. CDR1 and CDR2 (germline): SGHTA, FQGNSA. The CDR3 region is CASSLGTEQGYTF. The CDR3 DNA is TGTGCCAGCAGCTTAGGGACAGAACAAGGCTACACCTTC.

The V gene is TRBV19, the J gene TRBJ2-3; TRBD2 is a possible D gene (6 bases). Germline CDR1 reads LNHDA; CDR2 reads SQIVND (reference sequence). The V end lost 7 bases, the J end lost 6 bases, and 20 bases lay between the germline ends. The CDR3 contains 15 residues. CDR3 bases: TGTGCCAGTACCCCGCCCTGGGCTAGCGAGGATACGCAGTATTTT. It specifies CASTPPWASEDTQYF.

The sample holds a few counts of this clone. CDR3 region: CASSLGVLKTGPQETQYF. The CDR3 nucleotides read TGCGCCAGCAGCTTGGGGGTCCTTAAAACAGGGCCCCAAGAGACCCAGTACTTC. The gene calls are TRBV5-1 and TRBJ2-5, with a weak D call TRBD1 (6 bases). Deletions cut 0 bases from V and 1 base from J, with 19 bases between. The germline gives CDR1 SGHRS, CDR2 YFSETQ. This CDR3 has 18 amino acids.

The J gene is TRBJ1-6, the V gene TRBV19; 9 bases align to TRBD1. V gave up 4 bases and J gave up 10 bases; unmatched junction bases: 11. Germline CDR1 and CDR2: LNHDA and SQIVND (reference sequence). This CDR3 has 16 residues. CDR3 DNA: TGTGCCAGTAGTAAAGCGGTGGACAGGGGTCTATCACCCCTCCACTTT. Its protein product is CASSKAVDRGLSPLHF.

The rearrangement joins TRBV7-9 to TRBJ2-1, with TRBD1 as a possible D gene (5 bases). V shed 1 base and J shed 5 bases, with 12 bases lying between them. CDR1 SEHNR and CDR2 FQNEAQ come from the germline V gene (reference sequence). The CDR3 spans 15 residues. The CDR3 sequence: CASSLVGSGNNEQFF. The CDR3, as DNA: TGTGCCAGCAGCTTAGTGGGATCAGGGAACAATGAGCAGTTCTTC.

The chain joins TRBV4-3 to TRBJ2-3, with TRBD2 matching over 14 bases. V was pared by 0 bases and J by 4 bases, with 9 bases of the junction left unmatched. The germline gives CDR1 LGHNA, CDR2 YSLEER. This CDR3 is built from 19 residues. CDR3 sequence: CASSQDFGTSGRGPDTQYF. The CDR3 region has the DNA TGCGCCAGCAGCCAAGACTTTGGGACTAGCGGGAGAGGCCCAGATACGCAGTATTTT.

This chain connects TRBV7-6 to TRBJ2-3, with TRBD1 identical over 7 bases. The CDR3 length is 14 residues. Germline lookup yields CDR1 SGHVS and CDR2 FNYEAQ. The ends lost 1 base at V and 7 bases at J; junction bases unmatched: 5. The CDR3 nucleotides are TGTGCCAGCAGCTTAGTGGGGACAGCTAATACGCAGTATTTT. Encoded protein: CASSLVGTANTQYF.

The chain is built from TRBV7-3 and TRBJ1-6; D is undetermined. CDR1 SGHTA and CDR2 FQGTGA come from the germline V gene. The CDR3 totals 15 residues. V was pared by 2 bases and J by 7 bases, with 12 bases between. The CDR3 DNA reads as TGTGCCAGCAGCTTAGATGGTGCCTCGAATTCACCCCTCCACTTT. This sequence encodes CASSLDGASNSPLHF.

The V and J genes are TRBV18 and TRBJ1-1, with TRBD1 identical over 7 bases. The germline V gene encodes CDR1 KGHSH and CDR2 LQKENI. V lost 1 base to trimming and J lost 0 bases; unmatched junction nucleotides: 5. This CDR3 is 16 amino acids long. As DNA, the CDR3 is TGTGCCAGCTCACCACTTCAGGGGGGAGTGAACACTGAAGCTTTCTTT. Protein product: CASSPLQGGVNTEAFF.

This clone was detected once. This rearrangement joins TRBV6-5 to TRBJ2-5, with 7 bases fitting TRBD1. V was clipped by 0 bases and J by 4 bases; unmatched bases: 2. The CDR3 extends over 14 amino acids. Per the germline V gene, CDR1 is MNHEY and CDR2 is SVGAGI. The CDR3 DNA sequence: TGTGCCAGCAGTTACTCAAAGGGGGCAGAGACCCAGTACTTC. Amino acid sequence: CASSYSKGAETQYF.